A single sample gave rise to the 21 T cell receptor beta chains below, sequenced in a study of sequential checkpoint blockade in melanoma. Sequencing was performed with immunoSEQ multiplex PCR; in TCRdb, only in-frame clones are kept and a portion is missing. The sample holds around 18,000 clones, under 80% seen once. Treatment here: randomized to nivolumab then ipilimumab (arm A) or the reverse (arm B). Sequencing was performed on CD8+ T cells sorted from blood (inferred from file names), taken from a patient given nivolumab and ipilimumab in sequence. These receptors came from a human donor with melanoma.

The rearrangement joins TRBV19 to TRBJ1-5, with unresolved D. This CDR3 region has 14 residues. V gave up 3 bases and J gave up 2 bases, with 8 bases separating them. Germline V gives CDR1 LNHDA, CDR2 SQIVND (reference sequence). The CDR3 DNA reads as TGTGCCAGTAGTATCAGCGGGGGCAATCAGCCCCAGCATTTT. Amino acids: CASSISGGNQPQHF.

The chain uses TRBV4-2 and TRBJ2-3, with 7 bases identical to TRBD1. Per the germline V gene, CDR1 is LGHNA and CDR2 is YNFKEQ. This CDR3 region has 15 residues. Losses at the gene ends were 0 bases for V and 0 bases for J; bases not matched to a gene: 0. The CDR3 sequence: CASSQETGSTDTQYF. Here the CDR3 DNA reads TGTGCCAGCAGCCAAGAGACAGGGAGCACAGATACGCAGTATTTT.

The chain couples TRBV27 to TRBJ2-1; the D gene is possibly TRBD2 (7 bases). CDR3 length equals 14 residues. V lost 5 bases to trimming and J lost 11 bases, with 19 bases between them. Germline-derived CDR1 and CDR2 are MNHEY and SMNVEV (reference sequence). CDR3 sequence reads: CASSPGGEGVKQFF. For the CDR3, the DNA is TGTGCCAGCAGTCCGGGAGGTGAGGGGGTAAAGCAGTTCTTC.

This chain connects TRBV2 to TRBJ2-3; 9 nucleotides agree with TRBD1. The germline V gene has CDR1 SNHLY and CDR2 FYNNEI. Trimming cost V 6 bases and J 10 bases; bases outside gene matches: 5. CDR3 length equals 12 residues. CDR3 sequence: CASRIDRGAQYF. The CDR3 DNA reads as TGTGCCAGCAGGATAGACAGGGGGGCGCAGTATTTT.

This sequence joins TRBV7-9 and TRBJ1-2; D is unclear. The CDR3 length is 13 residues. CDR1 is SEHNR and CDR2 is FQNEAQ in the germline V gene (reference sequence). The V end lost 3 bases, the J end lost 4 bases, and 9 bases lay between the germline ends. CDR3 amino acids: CASSFRSSYGYTF. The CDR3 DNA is TGTGCCAGCAGCTTTAGAAGCTCCTATGGCTACACCTTC.

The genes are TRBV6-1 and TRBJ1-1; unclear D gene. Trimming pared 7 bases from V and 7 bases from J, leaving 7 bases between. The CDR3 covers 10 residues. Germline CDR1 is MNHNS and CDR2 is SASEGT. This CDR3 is CASNAIEAFF. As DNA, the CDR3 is TGTGCCAGCAACGCGATTGAAGCTTTCTTT.

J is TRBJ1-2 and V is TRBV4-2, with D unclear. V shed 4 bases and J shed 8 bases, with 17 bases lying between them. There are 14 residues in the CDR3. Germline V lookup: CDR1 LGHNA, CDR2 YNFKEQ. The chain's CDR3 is CASSPRGGPGGYTF. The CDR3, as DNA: TGTGCCAGCAGCCCTCGTGGAGGGCCGGGGGGCTACACCTTC.

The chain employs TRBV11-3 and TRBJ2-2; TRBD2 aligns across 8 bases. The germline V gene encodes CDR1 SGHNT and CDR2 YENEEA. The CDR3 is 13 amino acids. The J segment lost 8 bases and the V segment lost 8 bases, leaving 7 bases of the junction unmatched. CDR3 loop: CASEREKAGELFF. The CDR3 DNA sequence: TGTGCCAGCGAGCGGGAGAAGGCTGGGGAGCTGTTTTTT.

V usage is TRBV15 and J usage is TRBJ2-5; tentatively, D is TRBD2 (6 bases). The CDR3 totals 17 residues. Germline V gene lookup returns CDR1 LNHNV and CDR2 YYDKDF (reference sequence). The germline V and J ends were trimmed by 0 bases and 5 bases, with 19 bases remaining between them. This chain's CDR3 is CATSRDWRGEGWETQYF. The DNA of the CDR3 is TGTGCCACCAGCAGAGATTGGAGGGGCGAGGGTTGGGAGACCCAGTACTTC.

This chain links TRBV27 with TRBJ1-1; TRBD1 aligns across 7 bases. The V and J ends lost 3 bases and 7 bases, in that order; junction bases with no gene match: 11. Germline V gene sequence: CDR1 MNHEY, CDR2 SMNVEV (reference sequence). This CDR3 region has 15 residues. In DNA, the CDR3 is TGTGCCAGCAGTTTGTCGACAGGGCAACCATTTGAAGCTTTCTTT. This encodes CASSLSTGQPFEAFF.

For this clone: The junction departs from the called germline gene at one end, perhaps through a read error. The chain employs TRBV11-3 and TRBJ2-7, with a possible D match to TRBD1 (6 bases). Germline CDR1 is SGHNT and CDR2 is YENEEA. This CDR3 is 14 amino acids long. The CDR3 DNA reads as TGTGCCAGCAGCCCTCCGGGACATCCCTACGGGCAGTACTTC. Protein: CASSPPGHPYGQYF.

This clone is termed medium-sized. The CDR3 reads CSVKSLGSEAFF. In DNA, the CDR3 is TGCAGCGTTAAATCGTTGGGCTCTGAAGCTTTCTTT. J is TRBJ1-1 and V is TRBV29-1; unclear D gene. Germline V gene data show CDR1 as SQVTM and CDR2 as ANQGSEA. This CDR3 spans 12 amino acids. Trimming left V 5 bases short and J 6 bases short, with 13 bases between.

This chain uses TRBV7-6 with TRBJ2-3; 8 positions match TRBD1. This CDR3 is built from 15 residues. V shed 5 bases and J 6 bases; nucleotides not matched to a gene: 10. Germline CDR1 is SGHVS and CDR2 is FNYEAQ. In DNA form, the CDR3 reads TGTGCCAGCAGCCGAACAGGGGGTGGATCCGATACGCAGTATTTT. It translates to CASSRTGGGSDTQYF.

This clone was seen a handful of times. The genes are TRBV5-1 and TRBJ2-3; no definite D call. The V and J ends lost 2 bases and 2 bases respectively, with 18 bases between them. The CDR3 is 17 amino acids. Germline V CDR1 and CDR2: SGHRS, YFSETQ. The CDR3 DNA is TGCGCCAGCAGCTTCTCCGTCCGCACTTCCTTCACAGATACGCAGTATTTT. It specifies CASSFSVRTSFTDTQYF. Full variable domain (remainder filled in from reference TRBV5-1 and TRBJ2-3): KAGVTQTPRYLIKTRGQQVTLSCSPISGHRSVSWYQQTPGQGLQFLFEYFSETQRNKGNFPGRFSGRQFSNSRSEMNVSTLELGDSALYLCASSFSVRTSFTDTQYFGPGTRLTVL.

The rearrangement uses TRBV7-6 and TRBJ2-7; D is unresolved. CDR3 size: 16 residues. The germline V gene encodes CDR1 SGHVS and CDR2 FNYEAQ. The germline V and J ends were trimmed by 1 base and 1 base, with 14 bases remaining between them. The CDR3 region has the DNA TGTGCCAGCAGCTTAGTGAAGAGAGCTTCATCCTACGAGCAGTACTTC. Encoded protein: CASSLVKRASSYEQYF.

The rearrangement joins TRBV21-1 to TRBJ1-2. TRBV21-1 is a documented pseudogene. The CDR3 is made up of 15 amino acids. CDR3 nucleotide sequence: TGTGCCAGCAGCCTTGCGGGGGGGGACCCGGATGGCTACACCTTC. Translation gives CASSLAGGDPDGYTF.

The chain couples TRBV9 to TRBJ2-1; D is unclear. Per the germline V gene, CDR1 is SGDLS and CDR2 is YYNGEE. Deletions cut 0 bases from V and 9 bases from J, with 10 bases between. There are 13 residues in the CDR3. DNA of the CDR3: TGTGCCAGCAGCGTAGGGAGTTCCGCTGAGCAGTTCTTC. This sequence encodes CASSVGSSAEQFF.

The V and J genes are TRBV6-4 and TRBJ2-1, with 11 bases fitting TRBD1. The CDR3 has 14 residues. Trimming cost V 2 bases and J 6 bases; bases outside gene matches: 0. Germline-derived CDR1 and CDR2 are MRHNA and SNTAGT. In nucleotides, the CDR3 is TGTGCCAGCAGTGACGGGACAGGGGGCAATGAGCAGTTCTTC. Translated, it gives CASSDGTGGNEQFF.

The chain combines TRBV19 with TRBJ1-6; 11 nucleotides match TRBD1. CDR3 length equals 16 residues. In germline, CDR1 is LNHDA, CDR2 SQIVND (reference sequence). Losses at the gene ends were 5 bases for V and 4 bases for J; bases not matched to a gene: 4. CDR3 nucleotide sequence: TGTGCCAGTAGTTCCGGGACAGGGGGTTATAATTCACCCCTCCACTTT. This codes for CASSSGTGGYNSPLHF.

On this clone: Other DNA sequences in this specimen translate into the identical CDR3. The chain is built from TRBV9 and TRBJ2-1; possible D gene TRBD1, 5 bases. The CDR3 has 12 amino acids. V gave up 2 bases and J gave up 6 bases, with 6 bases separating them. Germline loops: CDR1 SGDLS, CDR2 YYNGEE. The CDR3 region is CASSVQGNEQFF. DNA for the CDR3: TGTGCCAGCAGCGTCCAGGGCAATGAGCAGTTCTTC.

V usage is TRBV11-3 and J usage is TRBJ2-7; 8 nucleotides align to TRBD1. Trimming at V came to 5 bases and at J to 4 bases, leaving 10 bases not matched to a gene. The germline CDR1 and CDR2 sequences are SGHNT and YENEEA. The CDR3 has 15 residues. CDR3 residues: CASSPPTGVRYEQYF. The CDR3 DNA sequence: TGTGCCAGCAGCCCCCCGACAGGGGTCAGATACGAGCAGTACTTC.